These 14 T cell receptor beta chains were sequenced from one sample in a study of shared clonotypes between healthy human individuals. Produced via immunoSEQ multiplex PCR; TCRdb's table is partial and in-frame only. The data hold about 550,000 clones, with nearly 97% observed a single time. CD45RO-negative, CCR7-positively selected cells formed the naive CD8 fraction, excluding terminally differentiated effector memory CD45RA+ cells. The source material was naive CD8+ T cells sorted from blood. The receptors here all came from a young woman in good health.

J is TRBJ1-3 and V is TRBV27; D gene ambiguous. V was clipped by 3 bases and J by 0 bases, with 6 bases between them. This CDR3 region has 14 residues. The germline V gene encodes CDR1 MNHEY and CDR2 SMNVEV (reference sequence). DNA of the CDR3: TGTGCCAGCAGTTTGGACTACTCTGGAAACACCATATATTTT. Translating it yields CASSLDYSGNTIYF.

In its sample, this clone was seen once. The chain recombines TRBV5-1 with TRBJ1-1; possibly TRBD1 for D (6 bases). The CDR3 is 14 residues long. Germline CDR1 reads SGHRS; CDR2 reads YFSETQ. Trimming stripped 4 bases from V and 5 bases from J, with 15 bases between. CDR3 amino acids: CASSPWGAKTEAFF. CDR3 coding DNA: TGCGCCAGCAGCCCCTGGGGGGCGAAGACTGAAGCTTTCTTT.

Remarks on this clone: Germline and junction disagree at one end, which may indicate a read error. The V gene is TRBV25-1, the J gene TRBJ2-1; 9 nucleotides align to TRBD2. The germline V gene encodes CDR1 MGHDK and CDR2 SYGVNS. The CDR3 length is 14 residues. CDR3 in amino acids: CASSAGTSYHEQFF. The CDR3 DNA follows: TGTGCCAGCAGTGCCGGGACTAGCTACCATGAGCAGTTCTTC.

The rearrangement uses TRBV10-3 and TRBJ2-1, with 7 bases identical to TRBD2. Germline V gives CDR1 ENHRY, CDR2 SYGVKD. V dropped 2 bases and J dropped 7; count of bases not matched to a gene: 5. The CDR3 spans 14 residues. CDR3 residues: CAISEAGRGNEQFF. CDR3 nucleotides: TGTGCCATCAGTGAGGCGGGGCGGGGGAATGAGCAGTTCTTC.

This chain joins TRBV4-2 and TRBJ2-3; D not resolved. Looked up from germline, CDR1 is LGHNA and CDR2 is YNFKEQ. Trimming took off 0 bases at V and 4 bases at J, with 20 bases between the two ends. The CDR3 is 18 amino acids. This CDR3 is CASSQESGPRHPPDTQYF. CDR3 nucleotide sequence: TGTGCCAGCAGCCAAGAGTCCGGGCCTAGGCACCCCCCAGATACGCAGTATTTT.

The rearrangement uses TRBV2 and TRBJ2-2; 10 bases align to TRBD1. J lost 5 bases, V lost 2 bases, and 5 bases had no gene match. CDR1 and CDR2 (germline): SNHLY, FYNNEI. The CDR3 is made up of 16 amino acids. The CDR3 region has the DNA TGTGCCAGCAGTGAACGCGGACAGGGGGGAACCGGGGAGCTGTTTTTT. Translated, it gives CASSERGQGGTGELFF.

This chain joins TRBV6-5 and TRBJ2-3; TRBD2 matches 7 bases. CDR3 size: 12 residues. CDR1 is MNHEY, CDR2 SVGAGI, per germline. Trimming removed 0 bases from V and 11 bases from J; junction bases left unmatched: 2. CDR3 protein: CASSYSTGGQYF. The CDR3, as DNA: TGTGCCAGCAGTTACTCGACGGGGGGGCAGTATTTT.

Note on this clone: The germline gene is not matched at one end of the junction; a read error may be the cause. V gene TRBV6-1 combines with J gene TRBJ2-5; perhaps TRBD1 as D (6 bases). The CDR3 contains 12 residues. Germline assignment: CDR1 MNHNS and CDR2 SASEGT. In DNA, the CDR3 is TGTGCCAGCAGTCTTAGGACAGACCTCGTTCACTTC. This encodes CASSLRTDLVHF.

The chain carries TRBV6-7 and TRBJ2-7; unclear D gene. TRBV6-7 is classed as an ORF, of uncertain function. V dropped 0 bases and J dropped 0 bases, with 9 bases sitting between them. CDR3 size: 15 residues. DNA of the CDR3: TGTGCCAGCAGTTACTCGTTATCGAGCTCCTACGAGCAGTACTTC. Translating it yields CASSYSLSSSYEQYF.

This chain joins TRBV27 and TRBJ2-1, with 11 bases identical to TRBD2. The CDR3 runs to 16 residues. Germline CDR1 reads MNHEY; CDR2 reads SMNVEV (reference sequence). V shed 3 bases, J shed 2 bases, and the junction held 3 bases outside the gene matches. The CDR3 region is CASSFLAGGPYNEQFF. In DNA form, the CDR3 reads TGTGCCAGCAGTTTTTTAGCGGGAGGGCCCTACAATGAGCAGTTCTTC.

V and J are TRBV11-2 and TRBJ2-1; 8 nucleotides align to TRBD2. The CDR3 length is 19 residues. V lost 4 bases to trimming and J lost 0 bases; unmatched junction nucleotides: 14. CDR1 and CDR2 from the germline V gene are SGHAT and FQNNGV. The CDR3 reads CASSYFGDSGMSSYNEQFF. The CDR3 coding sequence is TGTGCCAGCAGCTACTTCGGGGATAGCGGGATGAGCTCCTACAATGAGCAGTTCTTC.

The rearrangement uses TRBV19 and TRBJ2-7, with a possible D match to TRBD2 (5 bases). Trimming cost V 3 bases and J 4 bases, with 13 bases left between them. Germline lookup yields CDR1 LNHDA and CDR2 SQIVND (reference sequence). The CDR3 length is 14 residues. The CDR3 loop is CASSILLGVYEQYF. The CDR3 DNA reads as TGTGCCAGTAGTATTCTTCTCGGGGTGTACGAGCAGTACTTC.

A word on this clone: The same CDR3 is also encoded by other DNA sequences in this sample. CDR3 protein: CASSLSGYEQYF. CDR3 nucleotides: TGTGCCAGCAGTTTATCGGGCTACGAGCAGTACTTC. The chain links TRBV27 to TRBJ2-7; D is unresolved. Trimming left V 0 bases short and J 3 bases short, with 3 bases between. CDR3 length equals 12 residues. Germline V gives CDR1 MNHEY, CDR2 SMNVEV (reference sequence).

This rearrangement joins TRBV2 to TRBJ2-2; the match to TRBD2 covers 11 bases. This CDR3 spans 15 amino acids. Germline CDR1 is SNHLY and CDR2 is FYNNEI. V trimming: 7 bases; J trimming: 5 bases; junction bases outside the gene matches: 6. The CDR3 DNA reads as TGTGCCAGCACACTAGCGGGAGAGGGAACCGGGGAGCTGTTTTTT. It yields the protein CASTLAGEGTGELFF. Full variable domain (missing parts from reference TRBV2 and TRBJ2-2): EPEVTQTPSHQVTQMGQEVILRCVPISNHLYFYWYRQILGQKVEFLVSFYNNEISEKSEIFDDQFSVERPDGSNFTLKIRSTKLEDSAMYFCASTLAGEGTGELFFGEGSRLTVL.